These 10 T cell receptor beta chains came from one sample sequenced in a study of blood T cell repertoires in COVID-19. Data came from immunoSEQ multiplex PCR; TCRdb stores just in-frame clones and leaves some out. Of tens of thousands of clones in the sample, roughly 90% were seen once. Sequencing was carried out using peripheral blood. These TCRs come from a man aged 80 or over with acute or convalescent COVID-19.

J is TRBJ2-5 and V is TRBV7-6; TRBD2 aligns across 10 bases. The V and J ends lost 5 bases and 4 bases, in that order; junction bases with no gene match: 7. Per germline, CDR1 SGHVS and CDR2 FNYEAQ. CDR3 length equals 15 residues. CDR3 DNA: TGTGCCAGCAGCCCTACCACTAGCGGGGTAGAGACCCAGTACTTC. Translated: CASSPTTSGVETQYF.

The chain links TRBV2 to TRBJ2-5; tentative D call: TRBD2 (5 bases). The V end lost 4 bases, the J end lost 4 bases, and 10 bases lay between the germline ends. The CDR3 is 13 residues long. In germline, CDR1 is SNHLY, CDR2 FYNNEI. The CDR3 region has the DNA TGTGCCAGCAGTGTGACGGGGAGAGAGACCCAGTACTTC. Translating gives CASSVTGRETQYF.

The chain uses TRBV7-9 and TRBJ2-1, with a weak D call TRBD1 (6 bases). The CDR3 covers 16 residues. The germline V and J ends were trimmed by 6 bases and 10 bases, with 25 bases remaining between them. Germline V gene lookup returns CDR1 SEHNR and CDR2 FQNEAQ (reference sequence). This chain's CDR3 is CASSRTEWVSSNEQFF. The CDR3 DNA reads TGTGCCAGCAGTCGGACAGAATGGGTTTCGTCAAACGAGCAGTTCTTC.

The genes are TRBV12-3 or TRBV12-4 and TRBJ1-3, with D unclear. V was pared by 3 bases and J by 5 bases, with 5 bases between. This CDR3 has 12 amino acids. The CDR3 here is CASSFSRNTIYF. The CDR3 DNA follows: TGTGCCAGCAGTTTTTCTCGAAACACCATATATTTT.

The V call is TRBV5-1, the J call TRBJ2-3; 12 nucleotides match TRBD2. This CDR3 is 17 amino acids long. Losses at the gene ends were 0 bases for V and 2 bases for J; bases not matched to a gene: 4. Germline CDR1 is SGHRS and CDR2 is YFSETQ. CDR3 nucleotide sequence: TGCGCCAGCAGCTTGGGGAGGACTAGCGGGGCCACAGATACGCAGTATTTT. This codes for CASSLGRTSGATDTQYF.

In this sample, this clone turned up once. The chain recombines TRBV30 with TRBJ2-1, with D perhaps matching TRBD1 (6 bases). This CDR3 contains 14 residues. The V gene's germline CDR1 is GTSNPN and CDR2 SVGIG (reference sequence). The germline V and J ends were trimmed by 4 bases and 1 base, with 11 bases remaining between them. The CDR3 here is CAWNKGESYNEQFF. CDR3 bases: TGTGCCTGGAACAAGGGGGAATCCTACAATGAGCAGTTCTTC.

V usage is TRBV19 and J usage is TRBJ2-2, with D maybe TRBD2 (6 bases). V lost 0 bases, J lost 6 bases, and 11 bases lay in between. The CDR3 extends over 15 amino acids. Germline CDR1 is LNHDA and CDR2 is SQIVND (reference sequence). The CDR3 is CASSIDRRGSGELFF. Written as DNA, the CDR3 is TGTGCCAGTAGTATAGACCGACGGGGGTCCGGGGAGCTGTTTTTT.

J is TRBJ2-2 and V is TRBV5-1; D is unclear. In germline, CDR1 is SGHRS, CDR2 YFSETQ. Trimming shortened V by 4 bases and J by 0 bases, and 13 bases separated the two germline ends. The CDR3 is 16 residues long. CDR3 amino acids: CASSEGAAANTGELFF. In DNA form, the CDR3 reads TGCGCCAGCAGCGAAGGAGCAGCCGCGAACACCGGGGAGCTGTTTTTT.

This clone was found once. This rearrangement joins TRBV5-1 to TRBJ2-5; maybe TRBD1 (5 bases). CDR3 length: 14 residues. Germline V gene data show CDR1 as SGHRS and CDR2 as YFSETQ. The V end was cut by 4 bases, the J end by 3 bases, with 13 bases between. CDR3 DNA sequence: TGCGCCAGCAGCCTTCGGGCAGGGAAAGAGACCCAGTACTTC. Translated, it gives CASSLRAGKETQYF.

The V gene is TRBV6-6, the J gene TRBJ1-1; tentatively, D is TRBD1 (5 bases). Germline CDR1 and CDR2: MNHNY and SVGAGI (reference sequence). There are 13 residues in the CDR3. Trimming removed 2 bases at V and 4 bases at J, with 8 bases between. The CDR3 protein is CASSYGQGTEAFF. DNA of the CDR3: TGTGCCAGCAGTTACGGCCAGGGCACTGAAGCTTTCTTT.